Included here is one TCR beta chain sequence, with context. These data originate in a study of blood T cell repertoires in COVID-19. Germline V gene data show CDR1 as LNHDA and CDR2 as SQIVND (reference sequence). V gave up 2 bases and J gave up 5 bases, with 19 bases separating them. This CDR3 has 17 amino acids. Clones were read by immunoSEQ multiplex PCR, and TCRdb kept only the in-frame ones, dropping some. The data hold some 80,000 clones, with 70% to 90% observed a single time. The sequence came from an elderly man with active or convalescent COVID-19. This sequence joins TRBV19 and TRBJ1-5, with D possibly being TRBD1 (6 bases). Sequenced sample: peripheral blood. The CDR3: CASSIRGDKKRHQPQHF. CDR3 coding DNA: TGTGCCAGTAGTATAAGAGGGGACAAAAAAAGGCATCAGCCCCAGCATTTT.